This paragraph covers one TCR beta chain sequence. Antigen unknown. This specimen comes from a study of cytotoxic CD8 clonotypes in ibrutinib-treated CLL. Study-level background: Patients gave response samples after a median roughly 11 months of treatment, range 6 to 36. Points from the study as a whole: Baseline levels of clonality went above those of age-matched healthy donors and moved with circulating CD8+ T-cell counts.

The protocol was immunoSEQ multiplex PCR, while the TCRdb copy is restricted to in-frame clones and leaves out a portion. In the table there are roughly 250,000 clones, roughly 70% of which are singletons. Germline V gene data show CDR1 as MNHNY and CDR2 as SVGAGI (reference sequence). The CDR3 length is 13 residues. J gave up 10 bases and V 7 bases, and 6 bases lay outside the gene matches. The sequencing used PBMCs, collected after 24 months of ibrutinib treatment. V gene TRBV6-6 combines with J gene TRBJ2-1; 11 bases fit TRBD2. This receptor was obtained from a human donor with chronic lymphocytic leukemia. The CDR3 region is CASTGLAVGEQFF. In nucleotides, the CDR3 is TGTGCCAGCACGGGACTAGCGGTGGGAGAGCAGTTCTTC.